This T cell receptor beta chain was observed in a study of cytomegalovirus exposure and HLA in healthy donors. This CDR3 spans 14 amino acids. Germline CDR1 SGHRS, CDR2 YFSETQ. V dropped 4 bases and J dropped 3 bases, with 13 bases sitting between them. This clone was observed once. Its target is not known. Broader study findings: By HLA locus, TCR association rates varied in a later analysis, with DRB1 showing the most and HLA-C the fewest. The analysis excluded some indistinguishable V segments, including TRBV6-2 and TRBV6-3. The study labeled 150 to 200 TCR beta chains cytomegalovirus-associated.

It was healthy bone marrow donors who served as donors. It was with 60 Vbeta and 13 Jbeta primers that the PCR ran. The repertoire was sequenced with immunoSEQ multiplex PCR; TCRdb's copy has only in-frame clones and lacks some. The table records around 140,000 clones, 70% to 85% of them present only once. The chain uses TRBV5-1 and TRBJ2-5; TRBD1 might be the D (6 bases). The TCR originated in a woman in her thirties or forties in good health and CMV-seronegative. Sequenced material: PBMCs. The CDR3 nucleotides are TGCGCCAGCAGCCCCCGGGACACGAAAGAGACCCAGTACTTC. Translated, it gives CASSPRDTKETQYF.